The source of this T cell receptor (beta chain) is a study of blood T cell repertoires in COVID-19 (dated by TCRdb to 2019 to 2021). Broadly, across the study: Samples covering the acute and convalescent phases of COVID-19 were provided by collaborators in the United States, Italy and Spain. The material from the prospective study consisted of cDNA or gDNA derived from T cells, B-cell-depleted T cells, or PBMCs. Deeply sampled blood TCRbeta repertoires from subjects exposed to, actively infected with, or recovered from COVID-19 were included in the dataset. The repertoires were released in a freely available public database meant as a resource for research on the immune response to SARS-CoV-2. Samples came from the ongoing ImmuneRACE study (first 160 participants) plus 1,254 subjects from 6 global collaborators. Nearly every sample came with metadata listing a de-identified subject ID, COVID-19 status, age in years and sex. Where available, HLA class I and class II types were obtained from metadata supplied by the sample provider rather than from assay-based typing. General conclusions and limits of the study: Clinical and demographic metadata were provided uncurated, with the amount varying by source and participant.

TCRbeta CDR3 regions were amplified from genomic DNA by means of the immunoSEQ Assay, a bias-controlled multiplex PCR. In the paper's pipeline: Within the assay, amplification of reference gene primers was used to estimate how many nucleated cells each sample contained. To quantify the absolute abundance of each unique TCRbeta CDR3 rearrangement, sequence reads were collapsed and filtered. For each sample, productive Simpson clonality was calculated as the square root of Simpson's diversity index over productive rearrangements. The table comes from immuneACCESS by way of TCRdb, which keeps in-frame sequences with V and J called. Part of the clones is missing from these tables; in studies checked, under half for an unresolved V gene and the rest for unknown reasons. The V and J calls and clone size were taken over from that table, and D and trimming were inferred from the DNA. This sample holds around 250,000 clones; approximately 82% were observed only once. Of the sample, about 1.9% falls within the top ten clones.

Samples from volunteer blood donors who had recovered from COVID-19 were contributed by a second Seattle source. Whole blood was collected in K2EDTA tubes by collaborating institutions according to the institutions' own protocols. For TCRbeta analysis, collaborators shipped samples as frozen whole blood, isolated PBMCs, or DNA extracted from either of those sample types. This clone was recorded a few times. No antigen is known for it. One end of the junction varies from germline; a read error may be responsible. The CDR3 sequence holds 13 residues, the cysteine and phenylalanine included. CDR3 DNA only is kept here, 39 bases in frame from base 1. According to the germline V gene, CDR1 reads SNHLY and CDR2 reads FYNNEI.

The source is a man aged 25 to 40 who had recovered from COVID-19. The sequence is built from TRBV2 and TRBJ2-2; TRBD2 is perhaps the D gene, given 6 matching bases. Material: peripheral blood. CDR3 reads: CAGSVVGLGELFF. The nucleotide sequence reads TGTGCCGGCAGCGTGGTGGGACTCGGGGAGCTGTTTTTT.